This TCR beta chain was recorded in a study of beta chain features in type 1 diabetes. Germline CDR1 reads MNHEY; CDR2 reads SVGAGI. There are 13 residues in the CDR3. Trimming pared 2 bases from V and 4 bases from J, leaving 6 bases between. Reverse transcription of all isolated RNA meant that expressed TCRB transcripts were sequenced. The table came from immunoSEQ multiplex PCR; TCRdb's copy has only in-frame clones and leaves some out. The sample lists about 110,000 clones, roughly 40% occurring once. What was sequenced was stem cell memory CD4+ T cells from blood. J is TRBJ1-5 and V is TRBV6-5; D perhaps matches TRBD1 (5 bases). The TCR comes from a woman aged 18-35 years in good health. CDR3 nucleotides: TGTGCCAGCAGTTACGCAGGGAATCAGCCCCAGCATTTT. Encoded protein: CASSYAGNQPQHF.